This T cell receptor (beta chain) was captured by sequencing in a study of blood T cell repertoires in COVID-19. Whole-study context: COVID-19 samples collected from the United States, Italy and Spain covered acute and convalescent phases.

This clone was counted once. This CDR3 is built from 15 residues. V gave up 2 bases and J gave up 4 bases, with 12 bases separating them. The germline V gene has CDR1 MDHEN and CDR2 SYDVKM. Per the original data handling: The assay estimated nucleated cells by amplifying reference gene primers. Clones were read by immunoSEQ multiplex PCR, and TCRdb kept only the in-frame ones, dropping some. That table is the source of V, J and clone size, and D and trimming were worked out from the DNA. The data contain 250,000 to 300,000 clones, about nine tenths of them singletons. The sequence came from a woman younger than 45 with active or convalescent COVID-19. This chain joins TRBV28 and TRBJ1-5; D unresolved. Sequencing was performed on peripheral blood. CDR3 loop: CASSLIRVVNQPQHF. In nucleotides, the CDR3 is TGTGCCAGCAGTTTAATTCGGGTCGTAAATCAGCCCCAGCATTTT.